This T cell receptor beta chain is from a study of blood T cell repertoires in COVID-19. As for the study in general: Italy, Spain and the United States were the sources of the convalescent and acute COVID-19 samples. PBMCs, B-cell-depleted T cells, or T cells were the source of the cDNA or gDNA that made up the material.

CDR1 is SEHNR, CDR2 FQNEAQ, per germline (reference sequence). The CDR3 is 15 amino acids. The V end lost 2 bases, the J end lost 0 bases, and 10 bases lay between the germline ends. Source study methods: Quantification of nucleated cells was approximated via reference gene primer amplification. Produced via immunoSEQ multiplex PCR; TCRdb's table is partial and in-frame only. That table supplies the V and J calls and clone size; D and trimming were determined from the DNA. The sample contains under 95,000 clones, roughly four fifths of which appear only once. This TCR came from an elderly woman with acute or convalescent COVID-19. The sample consisted of peripheral blood. The J gene is TRBJ2-5, the V gene TRBV7-9; weak D call: TRBD1 (6 bases). The CDR3 reads CASSLTDSHQETQYF. For the CDR3, the DNA is TGTGCCAGCAGCTTAACGGACAGCCACCAAGAGACCCAGTACTTC. Complete variable domain (other parts from reference TRBV7-9 and TRBJ2-5): DTGVSQNPRHKITKRGQNVTFRCDPISEHNRLYWYRQTLGQGPEFLTYFQNEAQLEKSRLLSDRFSAERPKGSFSTLEIQRTEQGDSAMYLCASSLTDSHQETQYFGPGTRLLVL.